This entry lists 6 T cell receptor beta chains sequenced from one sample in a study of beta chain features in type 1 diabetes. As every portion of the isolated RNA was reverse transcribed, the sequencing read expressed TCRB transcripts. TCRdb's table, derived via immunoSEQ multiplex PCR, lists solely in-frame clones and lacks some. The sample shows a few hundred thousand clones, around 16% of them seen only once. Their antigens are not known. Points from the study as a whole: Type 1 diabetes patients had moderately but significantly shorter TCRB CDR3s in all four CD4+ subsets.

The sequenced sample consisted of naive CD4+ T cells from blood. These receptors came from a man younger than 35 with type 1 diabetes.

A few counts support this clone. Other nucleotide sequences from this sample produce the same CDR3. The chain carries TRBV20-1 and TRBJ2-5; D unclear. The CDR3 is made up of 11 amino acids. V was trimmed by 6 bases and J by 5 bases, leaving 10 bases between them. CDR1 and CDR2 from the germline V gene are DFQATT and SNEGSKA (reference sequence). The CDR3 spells CSARPRETQYF. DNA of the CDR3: TGCAGTGCGAGACCCAGGGAGACCCAGTACTTC.

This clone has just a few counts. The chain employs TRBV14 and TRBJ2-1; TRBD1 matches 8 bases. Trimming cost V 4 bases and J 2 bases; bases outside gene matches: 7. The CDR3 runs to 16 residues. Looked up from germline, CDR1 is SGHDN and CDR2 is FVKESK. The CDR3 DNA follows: TGTGCCAGCAGCCGACAGACAGGGGTCCCCTACAATGAGCAGTTCTTC. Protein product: CASSRQTGVPYNEQFF.

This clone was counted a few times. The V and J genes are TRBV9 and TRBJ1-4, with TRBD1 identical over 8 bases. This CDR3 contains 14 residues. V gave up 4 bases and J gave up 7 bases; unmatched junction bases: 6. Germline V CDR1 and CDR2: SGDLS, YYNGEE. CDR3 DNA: TGTGCCAGCAGCTTTGGACAGGGACCTGAAAAACTGTTTTTT. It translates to CASSFGQGPEKLFF.

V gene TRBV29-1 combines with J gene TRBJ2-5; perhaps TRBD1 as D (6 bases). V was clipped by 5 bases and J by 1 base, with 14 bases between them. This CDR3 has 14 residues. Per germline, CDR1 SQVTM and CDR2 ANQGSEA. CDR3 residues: CSVHTGSVQETQYF. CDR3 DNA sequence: TGCAGCGTTCATACAGGGTCCGTCCAAGAGACCCAGTACTTC.

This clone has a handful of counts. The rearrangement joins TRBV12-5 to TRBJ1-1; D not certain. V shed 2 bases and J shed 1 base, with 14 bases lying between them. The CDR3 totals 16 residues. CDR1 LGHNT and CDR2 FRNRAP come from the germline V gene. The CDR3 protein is CASGLRAASGNTEAFF. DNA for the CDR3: TGTGCTAGTGGTTTGAGGGCAGCAAGCGGGAACACTGAAGCTTTCTTT.

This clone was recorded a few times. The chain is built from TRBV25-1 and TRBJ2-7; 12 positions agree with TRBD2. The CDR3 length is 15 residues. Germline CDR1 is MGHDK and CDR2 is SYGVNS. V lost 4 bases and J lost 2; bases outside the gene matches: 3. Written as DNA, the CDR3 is TGTGCCAGCAGTGGACTAGCGGGAGCCCCCTACGAGCAGTACTTC. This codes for CASSGLAGAPYEQYF.